These 21 T cell receptor beta chains were all obtained from the same sample, sequenced in a study of OX40 agonist ivuxolimab in advanced cancers. The data were produced by immunoSEQ multiplex PCR, yet TCRdb's version contains in-frame clones alone and is incomplete. This table has roughly 89,000 clones, under 90% appearing once. The sequencing here drew on CD4+ or CD8+ T cells sorted from blood, taken in a trial of the OX40 agonist ivuxolimab. Receptors originate from an adult with an advanced solid tumor such as melanoma, head and neck, liver or kidney cancer.

This clone was counted a single time. The chain couples TRBV7-2 to TRBJ2-7; tentative D call: TRBD2 (6 bases). CDR1 is SGHTA and CDR2 is FQGNSA in the germline V gene. The CDR3 has 17 residues. Trimming removed 0 bases from V and 2 bases from J, with 17 bases in between. The CDR3, as DNA: TGTGCCAGCAGCTTAGCGTCAGGAGGGGTGGAGGCCTACGAGCAGTACTTC. It specifies CASSLASGGVEAYEQYF.

This chain links TRBV7-9 with TRBJ2-5; the match to TRBD2 covers 12 bases. The DNA matches TRBJ2-7 better at its end, which makes the J call doubtful. Germline V gene data show CDR1 as SEHNR and CDR2 as FQNEAQ (reference sequence). CDR3 size: 18 residues. The DNA of the CDR3 is TGTGCCAGCATCCCAAGGACTAGCGGGGCAGTCGGGTCCTACGAGCAGTACTTC. This codes for CASIPRTSGAVGSYEQYF.

This chain links TRBV5-8 with TRBJ1-5; TRBD1 might be the D (6 bases). The germline V and J ends were trimmed by 0 bases and 5 bases, with 12 bases remaining between them. The germline V gene has CDR1 SGHTS and CDR2 YDEGEE. CDR3 length: 15 amino acids. CDR3 bases: TGTGCCAGCAGCTTGGTGAGAGGGGGTCATCAGCCCCAGCATTTT. Translated, it gives CASSLVRGGHQPQHF.

A single count supports this clone. The J gene is TRBJ2-3, the V gene TRBV20-1, with D perhaps matching TRBD1 (6 bases). CDR1 and CDR2 (germline): DFQATT, SNEGSKA (reference sequence). The CDR3 has 11 residues. The V end lost 6 bases, the J end lost 5 bases, and 9 bases lay between the germline ends. The CDR3, as DNA: TGCAGTGCGACCAGGGGAGATACGCAGTATTTT. It translates to CSATRGDTQYF.

The chain has TRBV28 and TRBJ1-4; no reliable D call. Trimming took 2 bases from V and 8 from J, leaving 9 bases between them. CDR3 length: 13 residues. In germline, CDR1 is MDHEN, CDR2 SYDVKM. The chain's CDR3 is CASSLPTSEKLFF. The CDR3 nucleotides read TGTGCCAGCAGTTTACCTACCTCAGAAAAACTGTTTTTT.

The table lists this clone with a few counts. This chain links TRBV2 with TRBJ2-2, with D unresolved. The length of the CDR3 is 15 residues. CDR1 SNHLY and CDR2 FYNNEI come from the germline V gene. The ends were cut back, 5 bases at V and 3 bases at J, with 13 bases in the middle. CDR3 residues: CASSQEGPYTGELFF. The CDR3 coding sequence is TGTGCCAGCAGTCAAGAAGGGCCCTACACCGGGGAGCTGTTTTTT.

The chain joins TRBV7-2 to TRBJ1-5; D is unclear. The CDR3 consists of 12 residues. Trimming shortened V by 5 bases and J by 4 bases, and 6 bases separated the two germline ends. Germline CDR1 SGHTA, CDR2 FQGNSA. This chain's CDR3 is CASSVGNQPQHF. CDR3 nucleotide sequence: TGTGCCAGCAGCGTCGGGAATCAGCCCCAGCATTTT.

J is TRBJ2-2 and V is TRBV19; D may be TRBD2 (6 bases). This CDR3 has 17 amino acids. V lost 6 bases and J lost 3, with 20 bases in between. Germline CDR1 reads LNHDA; CDR2 reads SQIVND (reference sequence). The CDR3 DNA is TGTGCCAGTAGCTCTTCTCCGGGGGTGGGGGACACCGGGGAGCTGTTTTTT. This sequence encodes CASSSSPGVGDTGELFF.

The chain links TRBV5-1 to TRBJ2-6; D is uncertain. Looked up from germline, CDR1 is SGHRS and CDR2 is YFSETQ. The length of the CDR3 is 16 residues. Trimming removed 0 bases from V and 0 bases from J, with 7 bases in between. This chain's CDR3 is CASSLGAISGANVLTF. The CDR3 nucleotides read TGCGCCAGCAGCTTGGGGGCCATCTCTGGGGCCAACGTCCTGACTTTC.

This rearrangement joins TRBV19 to TRBJ1-4; maybe TRBD1 (5 bases). This CDR3 has 15 amino acids. V was pared by 6 bases and J by 8 bases, with 19 bases between. The germline V gene encodes CDR1 LNHDA and CDR2 SQIVND (reference sequence). Here the CDR3 DNA reads TGTGCCAGTAGGTCACTCCGGGAGCGGGGGGAAAAACTGTTTTTT. This translates into CASRSLRERGEKLFF.

The chain couples TRBV5-1 to TRBJ2-7; 9 bases are a match to TRBD1. The CDR3 contains 14 residues. Germline lookup yields CDR1 SGHRS and CDR2 YFSETQ. Trimming removed 4 bases from V and 4 bases from J; junction bases left unmatched: 6. CDR3: CASSPTGGEYEQYF. The CDR3 DNA reads as TGCGCCAGCAGCCCTACAGGGGGCGAATACGAGCAGTACTTC.

This rearrangement joins TRBV10-2 to TRBJ2-6; D is unresolved. CDR3 length equals 14 residues. Germline V CDR1 and CDR2: WSHSY, SAAADI. Deletions cut 5 bases from V and 4 bases from J, with 9 bases between. The CDR3 loop is CASSPSLGANVLTF. DNA for the CDR3: TGCGCCAGCAGTCCCAGCCTCGGGGCCAACGTCCTGACTTTC.

The rearrangement uses TRBV18 and TRBJ2-7; 11 nucleotides align to TRBD1. The J segment lost 7 bases and the V segment lost 5 bases, leaving 7 bases of the junction unmatched. The germline CDR1 and CDR2 sequences are KGHSH and LQKENI. The CDR3 has 14 residues. The CDR3: CASSSTGTGGEQYF. In nucleotides, the CDR3 is TGTGCCAGCTCATCGACAGGGACAGGGGGGGAGCAGTACTTC. The complete variable domain, with remaining parts taken from reference TRBV18 and TRBJ2-7, reads NAGVMQNPRHLVRRRGQEARLRCSPMKGHSHVYWYRQLPEEGLKFMVYLQKENIIDESGMPKERFSAEFPKEGPSILRIQQVVRGDSAAYFCASSSTGTGGEQYFGPGTRLTVT.

The chain carries TRBV11-2 and TRBJ1-3, with unresolved D. V was trimmed by 5 bases and J by 3 bases, leaving 11 bases between them. This CDR3 region has 14 residues. The V gene's germline CDR1 is SGHAT and CDR2 FQNNGV. The CDR3 is CASSGGVNGNTIYF. CDR3 in DNA: TGTGCCAGCAGCGGCGGGGTCAATGGAAACACCATATATTTT.

The V call is TRBV28, the J call TRBJ1-4; TRBD1 is a possible D gene (5 bases). Trimming shortened V by 2 bases and J by 5 bases, and 15 bases separated the two germline ends. The germline V gene encodes CDR1 MDHEN and CDR2 SYDVKM. The CDR3 spans 16 residues. The CDR3 spells CASSLLRNRRNEKLFF. The CDR3 DNA sequence: TGTGCCAGCAGTTTACTCCGAAACAGGAGAAATGAAAAACTGTTTTTT. Using reference TRBV28 and TRBJ1-4 for the parts outside the CDR3, the full variable domain is DVKVTQSSRYLVKRTGEKVFLECVQDMDHENMFWYRQDPGLGLRLIYFSYDVKMKEKGDIPEGYSVSREKKERFSLILESASTNQTSMYLCASSLLRNRRNEKLFFGSGTQLSVL.

This clone was seen just once. J is TRBJ1-1 and V is TRBV7-2, with a weak D call TRBD1 (5 bases). Looked up from germline, CDR1 is SGHTA and CDR2 is FQGNSA. Trimming removed 5 bases at V and 4 bases at J, with 17 bases between. This CDR3 is built from 15 residues. The DNA of the CDR3 is TGTGCCAGCAGCCCCGGGTGGGGTAGGGGCACTGAAGCTTTCTTT. This translates into CASSPGWGRGTEAFF.

The chain joins TRBV19 to TRBJ1-5, with 8 bases fitting TRBD1. In germline, CDR1 is LNHDA, CDR2 SQIVND (reference sequence). J gave up 0 bases and V 5 bases, and 3 bases lay outside the gene matches. This CDR3 has 15 residues. CDR3 in amino acids: CASSAGQVSNQPQHF. CDR3 coding DNA: TGTGCCAGTAGTGCGGGACAGGTTAGCAATCAGCCCCAGCATTTT. Based on the CDR3 plus reference TRBV19 and TRBJ1-5, the full variable domain is DGGITQSPKYLFRKEGQNVTLSCEQNLNHDAMYWYRQDPGQGLRLIYYSQIVNDFQKGDIAEGYSVSREKKESFPLTVTSAQKNPTAFYLCASSAGQVSNQPQHFGDGTRLSIL.

V usage is TRBV9 and J usage is TRBJ2-2; no firm D call. The CDR3 extends over 16 amino acids. Trimming removed 1 base at V and 0 bases at J, with 10 bases between. CDR1 and CDR2 (germline): SGDLS, YYNGEE. This CDR3 is CASSVSLPSNTGELFF. The CDR3 nucleotides are TGTGCCAGCAGCGTAAGTCTCCCCTCGAACACCGGGGAGCTGTTTTTT.

This clone turned up a few times. The gene calls are TRBV6-1 and TRBJ2-6, with D maybe TRBD2 (6 bases). The V gene lost 2 bases and the J gene lost 0 bases, with 11 bases spanning the gap. The CDR3 spans 17 residues. Germline CDR1 and CDR2: MNHNS and SASEGT. CDR3 DNA sequence: TGTGCCAGCAGTGAATATCTGGGGGGCTCTGGGGCCAACGTCCTGACTTTC. Protein sequence: CASSEYLGGSGANVLTF.

J is TRBJ2-7 and V is TRBV30, with a possible D match to TRBD2 (6 bases). This CDR3 spans 12 amino acids. Germline V gives CDR1 GTSNPN, CDR2 SVGIG (reference sequence). V lost 3 bases, J lost 6 bases, and 12 bases lay in between. Written as DNA, the CDR3 is TGTGCCTGGAGCGGGGGAGTGGGCGAGCAGTACTTC. Encoded protein: CAWSGGVGEQYF. Full variable domain (missing parts from reference TRBV30 and TRBJ2-7): SQTIHQWPATLVQPVGSPLSLECTVEGTSNPNLYWYRQAAGRGLQLLFYSVGIGQISSEVPQNLSASRPQDRQFILSSKKLLLSDSGFYLCAWSGGVGEQYFGPGTRLTVT.

The V gene is TRBV6-5, the J gene TRBJ2-3, with D unresolved. Trimming removed 6 bases from V and 1 base from J, with 8 bases in between. The CDR3 loop spans 13 amino acids. Germline-derived CDR1 and CDR2 are MNHEY and SVGAGI. Here the CDR3 DNA reads TGTGCCAGCAGAAAGAGCGGCACAGATACGCAGTATTTT. Amino acids: CASRKSGTDTQYF.